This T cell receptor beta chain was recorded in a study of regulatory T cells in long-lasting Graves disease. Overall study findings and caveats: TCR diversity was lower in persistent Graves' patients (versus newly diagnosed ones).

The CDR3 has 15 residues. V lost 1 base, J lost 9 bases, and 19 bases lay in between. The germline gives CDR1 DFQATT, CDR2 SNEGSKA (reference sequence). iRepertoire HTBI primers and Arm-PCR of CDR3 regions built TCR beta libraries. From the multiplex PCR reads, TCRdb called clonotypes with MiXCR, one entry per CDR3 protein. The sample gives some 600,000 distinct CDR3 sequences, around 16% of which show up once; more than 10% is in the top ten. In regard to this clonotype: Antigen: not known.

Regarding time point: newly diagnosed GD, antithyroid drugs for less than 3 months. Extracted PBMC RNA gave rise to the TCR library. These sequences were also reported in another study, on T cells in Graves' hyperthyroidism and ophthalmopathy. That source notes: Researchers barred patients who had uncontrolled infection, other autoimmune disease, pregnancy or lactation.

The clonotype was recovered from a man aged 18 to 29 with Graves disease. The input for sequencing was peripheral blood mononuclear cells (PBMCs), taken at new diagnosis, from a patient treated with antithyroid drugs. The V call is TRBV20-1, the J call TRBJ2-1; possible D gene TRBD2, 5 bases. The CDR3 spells CSARVGASPSAEQFF. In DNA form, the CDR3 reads TGCAGTGCTAGAGTGGGAGCTAGCCCCTCGGCTGAGCAGTTCTTC.